Following are 18 T cell receptor beta chains from one sample sequenced in a study of early T cells in non-severe SARS-CoV-2 infection (TCRdb year 2021). The library was generated by 5' RACE. Sequencing relied on a NextSeq 500. Using fastp at Q25 and MiXCR, TCRdb reprocessed the public reads and kept productive beta chains. Identical CDR3 proteins give one entry, which carries the most common genes and DNA. The sample table lists 54,000 or so distinct CDR3 sequences, roughly an eighth of them with a count of one. The leading ten clones occupy about 5% of the sample. Material for sequencing was whole blood. The source of these receptors is an adult who was a healthcare worker with PCR-confirmed SARS-CoV-2 infection or an uninfected control (not recorded which).

This clonotype appeared many times. The genes are TRBV19 and TRBJ1-4; 7 nucleotides match TRBD1. This CDR3 spans 14 amino acids. Looked up from germline, CDR1 is LNHDA and CDR2 is SQIVND (reference sequence). Germline trimming cut 8 bases from V and 4 bases from J; bases unmatched to any gene: 7. The CDR3 loop reads CASGYRGNNEKLFF. The CDR3 nucleotides are TGTGCCAGTGGATACAGGGGAAATAATGAAAAACTGTTTTTT.

The gene calls are TRBV27 and TRBJ1-2; 8 nucleotides line up with TRBD1. CDR1 and CDR2 (germline): MNHEY, SMNVEV (reference sequence). V was clipped by 5 bases and J by 3 bases; unmatched bases: 5. The CDR3 spans 14 residues. The CDR3 DNA reads TGTGCCAGCAGTATAACAGGGGGTTACTATGGCTACACCTTC. Translated, it gives CASSITGGYYGYTF.

This clonotype came up a few times. The chain has TRBV6-5 and TRBJ2-1; 10 positions match TRBD2. This CDR3 contains 15 residues. After removal of 2 bases from V and 9 bases from J, the junction contained 7 bases not matched to a gene. Germline V gene lookup returns CDR1 MNHEY and CDR2 SVGAGI. The CDR3 here is CASSYGGLARGEQFF. CDR3 nucleotide sequence: TGTGCCAGCAGTTACGGGGGACTAGCGCGAGGTGAGCAGTTCTTC.

Regarding this clonotype: A read error may produce the germline difference seen at one junction end. The J gene is TRBJ2-3, the V gene TRBV7-7, with D unclear. This CDR3 contains 12 residues. Germline-derived CDR1 and CDR2 are SSHAT and FNYEAQ (reference sequence). The DNA for the CDR3 is TGTGCTAGCAGCTGGCCGACAGATACGCAGTATTTT. It translates to CASSWPTDTQYF.

This chain connects TRBV30 to TRBJ2-7, with 14 bases matching TRBD2. The trim removed 5 bases at V and 7 bases at J, leaving 7 bases unmatched. Germline lookup yields CDR1 GTSNPN and CDR2 SVGIG (reference sequence). CDR3 length: 14 residues. CDR3 nucleotides: TGTGCCTGGCGACTAGCGGGAGGGCCGTCTGAGCAGTACTTC. Translation: CAWRLAGGPSEQYF.

There are a few counts of this clonotype. The CDR3 reads CSARASGSSYNEQFF. For the CDR3, the DNA is TGCAGTGCTAGAGCATCCGGGAGCTCCTACAATGAGCAGTTCTTC. The chain joins TRBV20-1 to TRBJ2-1, with a weak D call TRBD2 (6 bases). Germline V gene sequence: CDR1 DFQATT, CDR2 SNEGSKA (reference sequence). V was clipped by 1 base and J by 0 bases, with 10 bases between them. The CDR3 loop spans 15 amino acids.

This clonotype was counted a few times. The rearrangement joins TRBV11-3 to TRBJ2-1, with D perhaps matching TRBD2 (6 bases). There are 13 residues in the CDR3. The germline CDR1 and CDR2 sequences are SGHNT and YENEEA. V lost 1 base to trimming and J lost 7 bases, with 8 bases between them. The CDR3 sequence is CASSLGLVNEQFF. In DNA form, the CDR3 reads TGTGCCAGCAGCTTAGGACTAGTTAATGAGCAGTTCTTC.

This clonotype was detected only a few times. This chain connects TRBV5-1 to TRBJ1-2; the match to TRBD1 covers 7 bases. Per germline, CDR1 SGHRS and CDR2 YFSETQ. CDR3 length equals 16 residues. V shed 6 bases, J shed 4 bases, and the junction held 15 bases outside the gene matches. The chain's CDR3 is CASTPRGQGDGYGYTF. Here the CDR3 DNA reads TGCGCCAGCACCCCTCGAGGGCAGGGGGACGGCTATGGCTACACCTTC.

This clonotype was seen at least ten times. V gene TRBV6-4 combines with J gene TRBJ2-1; 15 bases fit TRBD2. After removal of 4 bases from V and 9 bases from J, the junction contained 7 bases not matched to a gene. Looked up from germline, CDR1 is MRHNA and CDR2 is SNTAGT. This CDR3 has 16 residues. The CDR3: CASSAQMGLAGGEQFF. The CDR3 DNA reads as TGTGCCAGCAGTGCCCAGATGGGACTAGCGGGAGGTGAGCAGTTCTTC.

The chain has TRBV20-1 and TRBJ2-3; D unresolved. V gave up 3 bases and J gave up 0 bases, with 13 bases separating them. CDR3 length: 15 amino acids. In germline, CDR1 is DFQATT, CDR2 SNEGSKA (reference sequence). CDR3 sequence (DNA): TGCAGTGCTAGCTCTGCACAGACTAGCACAGATACGCAGTATTTT. Protein: CSASSAQTSTDTQYF.

This clonotype has only one observation. V usage is TRBV18 and J usage is TRBJ2-5; D unclear. V lost 0 bases and J 1 base, leaving 6 bases between the germline ends. This CDR3 has 14 amino acids. Germline lookup yields CDR1 KGHSH and CDR2 LQKENI. CDR3 DNA sequence: TGTGCCAGCTCACCACCTAACTCCCAAGAGACCCAGTACTTC. It is translated as CASSPPNSQETQYF. The entire variable domain, with the rest obtained from reference TRBV18 and TRBJ2-5, is as follows: NAGVMQNPRHLVRRRGQEARLRCSPMKGHSHVYWYRQLPEEGLKFMVYLQKENIIDESGMPKERFSAEFPKEGPSILRIQQVVRGDSAAYFCASSPPNSQETQYFGPGTRLLVL.

The rearrangement links TRBV5-5 to TRBJ2-3; no clear D gene. This CDR3 has 16 amino acids. Trimming stripped 6 bases from V and 6 bases from J, with 23 bases between. In germline, CDR1 is SGHKS, CDR2 YYEKEE (reference sequence). CDR3 sequence reads: CASTPATGVSSDTQYF. For the CDR3, the DNA is TGTGCCAGCACTCCAGCTACGGGTGTTTCTTCCGATACGCAGTATTTT. Full variable domain (remainder filled in from reference TRBV5-5 and TRBJ2-3): DAGVTQSPTHLIKTRGQQVTLRCSPISGHKSVSWYQQVLGQGPQFIFQYYEKEERGRGNFPDRFSARQFPNYSSELNVNALLLGDSALYLCASTPATGVSSDTQYFGPGTRLTVL.

This clonotype was seen a handful of times. The genes are TRBV30 and TRBJ1-6; no definite D call. Trimming cost V 0 bases and J 10 bases, with 13 bases left between them. Germline CDR1 GTSNPN, CDR2 SVGIG (reference sequence). This CDR3 spans 14 amino acids. CDR3: CAWSVYIEGSPLHF. The CDR3, as DNA: TGTGCCTGGAGTGTATACATCGAAGGCTCACCCCTCCACTTT.

A few counts support this clonotype. This sequence joins TRBV28 and TRBJ1-2; D gene uncertain. In germline, CDR1 is MDHEN, CDR2 SYDVKM. V was trimmed by 6 bases and J by 5 bases, leaving 19 bases between them. CDR3 length: 15 amino acids. CDR3 loop: CASSPTVGLTYGYTF. The CDR3 DNA reads TGTGCCAGCAGCCCGACGGTCGGTCTTACGTATGGCTACACCTTC.

The chain joins TRBV28 to TRBJ2-7; 10 nucleotides match TRBD2. CDR3 size: 15 residues. The V gene's germline CDR1 is MDHEN and CDR2 SYDVKM. J was trimmed by 4 bases and V by 5 bases; bases with no gene match: 8. DNA of the CDR3: TGTGCCAGCAGTAGCCGACTAGCGGGCGAATACGAGCAGTACTTC. Protein: CASSSRLAGEYEQYF. Variable domain in full (rest from reference TRBV28 and TRBJ2-7): DVKVTQSSRYLVKRTGEKVFLECVQDMDHENMFWYRQDPGLGLRLIYFSYDVKMKEKGDIPEGYSVSREKKERFSLILESASTNQTSMYLCASSSRLAGEYEQYFGPGTRLTVT.

In regard to this clonotype: Since a much larger clone is just one base distant, this may be a read error. The chain joins TRBV12-3 or TRBV12-4 to TRBJ2-3; D gene unclear. This CDR3 has 11 residues. V was clipped by 3 bases and J by 6 bases, with 4 bases between them. CDR3 sequence reads: CASSFRDTQYF. CDR3 bases: TGTGCCAGCAGTTTTAGGGATACGCAGTATTTT.

The genes are TRBV5-1 and TRBJ2-7; 9 bases match TRBD2. J lost 4 bases, V lost 4 bases, and 9 bases had no gene match. Per the germline V gene, CDR1 is SGHRS and CDR2 is YFSETQ. The CDR3 has 15 residues. The CDR3 coding sequence is TGCGCCAGCAGCCCCGCGGGGGGGGCTAATTACGAGCAGTACTTC. Protein: CASSPAGGANYEQYF.

The J gene is TRBJ1-1, the V gene TRBV2; D ambiguous. V dropped 8 bases and J dropped 3 bases, with 13 bases sitting between them. From germline, CDR1 is SNHLY and CDR2 FYNNEI. This CDR3 has 13 residues. The CDR3 region is CASRVRSDTEAFF. The CDR3 bases are TGTGCCAGCCGCGTCAGGTCGGACACTGAAGCTTTCTTT.